The present T cell receptor beta chain was sequenced within a study of blood T cell repertoires in COVID-19. Using immunoSEQ multiplex PCR, the repertoire was profiled, and TCRdb retains in-frame clones only, with some absent. The sample records some 140,000 clones, approximately 84% being singletons. CDR3 length equals 14 residues. V dropped 3 bases and J dropped 8; count of bases not matched to a gene: 7. Germline lookup yields CDR1 GTSNPN and CDR2 SVGIG (reference sequence). This sequence originates from a man aged 40-50 years with acute COVID-19. Input material: PBMCs or T cells enriched from blood (not recorded which). The chain uses TRBV30 and TRBJ1-3, with TRBD1 matching 10 bases. CDR3 DNA sequence: TGTGCCTGGAGCCGGGGACAGGGGATACACACCATATATTTT. Its protein product is CAWSRGQGIHTIYF.